Presented here are 14 T cell receptor beta chains from one specimen sequenced in a study of identical twins. MiXCR, run by TCRdb on the 5' RACE reads, gives a single entry per CDR3 protein. The table lists roughly 1,500,000 distinct CDR3 sequences, 32% of them singletons. Sequencing was performed on cord blood. The receptors stem from a newborn girl in good health.

This clonotype came up a few times. A much larger clone sits a single nucleotide away, making a read error possible. The chain couples TRBV4-2 to TRBJ2-3; 12 nucleotides align to TRBD2. The V and J ends lost 1 base and 2 bases, in that order; junction bases with no gene match: 1. CDR1 is LGHNA, CDR2 YNFKEQ, per germline. The CDR3 length is 16 residues. This CDR3 reads CASSQGTSGITDTQYF. CDR3 sequence (DNA): TGTGCCAGCAGCCAAGGGACTAGCGGGATCACAGATACGCAGTATTTT.

The V and J genes are TRBV20-1 and TRBJ1-3; no clear D gene. V was pared by 3 bases and J by 0 bases, with 6 bases between. This CDR3 is 13 amino acids long. The germline CDR1 and CDR2 sequences are DFQATT and SNEGSKA (reference sequence). The CDR3 here is CSARALSGNTIYF. The DNA of the CDR3 is TGCAGTGCTAGGGCCCTCTCTGGAAACACCATATATTTT.

This clonotype was counted only a few times. The V gene is TRBV20-1, the J gene TRBJ2-1; perhaps TRBD2 as D (7 bases). CDR1 DFQATT and CDR2 SNEGSKA come from the germline V gene (reference sequence). V was cut by 2 bases and J by 8 bases, with 19 bases left in between. The CDR3 sequence is 15 residues long. The CDR3, as DNA: TGCAGTGCTAGACCCTGGGGGGGGGCTCTAGATGAGCAGTTCTTC. This sequence encodes CSARPWGGALDEQFF.

This clonotype was recorded at least ten times. The chain links TRBV6-1 to TRBJ1-4, with D unresolved. The germline V gene encodes CDR1 MNHNS and CDR2 SASEGT. The V end lost 10 bases, the J end lost 4 bases, and 13 bases lay between the germline ends. The CDR3 is 13 amino acids. The CDR3 sequence: CAISQFLNEKLFF. The DNA of the CDR3 is TGTGCCATCTCACAGTTCCTTAATGAAAAACTGTTTTTT.

Remarks on this clonotype: The junction and the germline gene differ at one end; a read error may be behind it. This chain joins TRBV11-2 and TRBJ2-3, with TRBD2 matching over 7 bases. Germline CDR1 and CDR2: SGHAT and FQNNGV. The CDR3 sequence is 15 residues long. CDR3 sequence: CANSRKASGADTQYF. The DNA of the CDR3 is TGTGCCAACAGCAGAAAGGCTAGCGGTGCAGATACGCAGTATTTT.

This clonotype was recorded a few times. V gene TRBV7-8 combines with J gene TRBJ2-3, with D unclear. From germline, CDR1 is SGHVS and CDR2 FQNEAQ. V gave up 1 base and J gave up 1 base, with 12 bases separating them. This CDR3 spans 16 amino acids. The chain's CDR3 is CASSLDVWLRTDTQYF. CDR3 nucleotide sequence: TGTGCCAGCAGCTTAGACGTGTGGCTTCGCACAGATACGCAGTATTTT.

This clonotype came up a few times. The chain combines TRBV20-1 with TRBJ2-1; the match to TRBD2 covers 10 bases. Trimming cost V 5 bases and J 8 bases; bases outside gene matches: 3. Germline CDR1 is DFQATT and CDR2 is SNEGSKA (reference sequence). This CDR3 region has 12 residues. The CDR3 here is CSAGGLAHEQFF. CDR3 DNA: TGCAGTGCTGGGGGACTAGCGCATGAGCAGTTCTTC.

Only one count was recorded for this clonotype. The rearrangement joins TRBV20-1 to TRBJ2-1; TRBD1 matches 10 bases. This CDR3 is 16 amino acids long. Per germline, CDR1 DFQATT and CDR2 SNEGSKA (reference sequence). Trimming removed 5 bases from V and 3 bases from J; junction bases left unmatched: 10. The CDR3 loop reads CSASPLDRGVYNEQFF. In nucleotides, the CDR3 is TGCAGTGCTTCCCCCCTGGACAGGGGGGTCTACAATGAGCAGTTCTTC.

The V call is TRBV5-5, the J call TRBJ2-3; TRBD2 matches 7 bases. From germline, CDR1 is SGHKS and CDR2 YYEKEE (reference sequence). The J segment lost 4 bases and the V segment lost 2 bases, leaving 7 bases of the junction unmatched. This CDR3 is built from 15 residues. In DNA form, the CDR3 reads TGTGCCAGCAGCTTTGCGGCGGGAGACGCAGATACGCAGTATTTT. Its protein is CASSFAAGDADTQYF.

This clonotype occurred a few times. The rearrangement joins TRBV2 to TRBJ1-6; 8 positions match TRBD1. The germline V gene encodes CDR1 SNHLY and CDR2 FYNNEI. With 4 bases clipped from V and 0 bases from J, the junction kept 8 bases outside the gene matches. CDR3 length: 18 residues. CDR3 in amino acids: CASSVRWTGSSYNSPLHF. The CDR3 DNA reads as TGTGCCAGCAGTGTTCGATGGACAGGGAGCTCCTATAATTCACCCCTCCACTTT.

The chain has TRBV20-1 and TRBJ1-2; possible D gene TRBD1, 5 bases. V lost 2 bases to trimming and J lost 5 bases, with 15 bases between them. Germline V gene lookup returns CDR1 DFQATT and CDR2 SNEGSKA (reference sequence). The CDR3 extends over 14 amino acids. Here the CDR3 reads CSARSPGRIYGYTF. CDR3 DNA: TGCAGTGCTAGATCTCCGGGACGGATATATGGCTACACCTTC.

V gene TRBV14 combines with J gene TRBJ2-2; D is undetermined. The CDR3 has 18 residues. Germline CDR1 reads SGHDN; CDR2 reads FVKESK. Between the trimmed V and J ends, which lost 0 bases and 7 bases, there was a span of 21 bases. The DNA of the CDR3 is TGTGCCAGCAGCCAAGATCCCCGACTGAGAAGTAACGGCGGGGAGCTGTTTTTT. Translating gives CASSQDPRLRSNGGELFF.

This clonotype was detected a few times. This chain links TRBV3-1 with TRBJ1-1; D uncertain. The ends were cut back, 1 base at V and 6 bases at J, with 24 bases in the middle. CDR3 length equals 18 residues. Germline V gene lookup returns CDR1 LGHDT and CDR2 YNNKEL (reference sequence). The chain's CDR3 is CASSQVMPLGVARAEAFF. CDR3 bases: TGTGCCAGCAGCCAAGTTATGCCCCTCGGGGTGGCCCGCGCTGAAGCTTTCTTT.

This clonotype was counted between two and nine times. The CDR3 bases are TGTGCCAGCTGCCTAGTGACAGGGAGCTCCTACAATGAGCAGTTCTTC. Translating gives CASCLVTGSSYNEQFF. The chain has TRBV11-2 and TRBJ2-1, with 7 bases aligning to TRBD1. Germline V gene sequence: CDR1 SGHAT, CDR2 FQNNGV. Trimming removed 8 bases from V and 0 bases from J; junction bases left unmatched: 10. CDR3 size: 16 residues.